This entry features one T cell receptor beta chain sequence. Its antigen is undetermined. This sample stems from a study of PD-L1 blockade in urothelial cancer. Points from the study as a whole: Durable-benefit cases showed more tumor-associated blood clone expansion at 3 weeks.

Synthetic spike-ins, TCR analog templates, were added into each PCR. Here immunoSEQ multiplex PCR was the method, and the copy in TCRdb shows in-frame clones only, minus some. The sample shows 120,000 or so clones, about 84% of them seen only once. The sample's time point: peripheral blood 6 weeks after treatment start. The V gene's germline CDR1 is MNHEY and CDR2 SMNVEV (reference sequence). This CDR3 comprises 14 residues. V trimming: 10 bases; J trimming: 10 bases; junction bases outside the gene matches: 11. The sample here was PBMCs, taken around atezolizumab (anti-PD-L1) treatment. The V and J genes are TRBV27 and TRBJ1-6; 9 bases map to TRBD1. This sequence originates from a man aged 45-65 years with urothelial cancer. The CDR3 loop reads CATGTGNGGSPLHF. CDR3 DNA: TGTGCCACGGGGACAGGGAACGGCGGATCACCCCTCCACTTT.